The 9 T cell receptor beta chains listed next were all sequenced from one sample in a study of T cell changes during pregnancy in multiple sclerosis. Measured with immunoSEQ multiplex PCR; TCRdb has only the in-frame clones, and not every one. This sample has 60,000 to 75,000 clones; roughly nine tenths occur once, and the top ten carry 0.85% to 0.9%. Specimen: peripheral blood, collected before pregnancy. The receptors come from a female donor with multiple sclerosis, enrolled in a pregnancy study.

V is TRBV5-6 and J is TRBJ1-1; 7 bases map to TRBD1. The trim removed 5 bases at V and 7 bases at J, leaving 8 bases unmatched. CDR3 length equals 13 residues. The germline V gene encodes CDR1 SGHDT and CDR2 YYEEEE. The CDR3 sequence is CASSPNRGSEAFF. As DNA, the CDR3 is TGTGCCAGCAGTCCCAACAGGGGAAGTGAAGCTTTCTTT.

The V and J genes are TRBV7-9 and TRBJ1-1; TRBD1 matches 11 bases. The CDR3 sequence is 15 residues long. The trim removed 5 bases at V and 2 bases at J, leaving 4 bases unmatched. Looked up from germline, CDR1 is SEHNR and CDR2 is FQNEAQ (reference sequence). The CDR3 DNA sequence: TGTGCCAGCAGCCCGCGGACAGGGGGCAACACTGAAGCTTTCTTT. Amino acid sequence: CASSPRTGGNTEAFF.

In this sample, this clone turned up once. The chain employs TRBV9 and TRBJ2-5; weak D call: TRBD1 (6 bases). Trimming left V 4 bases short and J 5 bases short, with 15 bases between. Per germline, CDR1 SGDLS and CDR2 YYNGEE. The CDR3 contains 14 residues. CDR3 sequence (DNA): TGTGCCAGCAGCCTCGGACAGCCGGGGGAGACCCAGTACTTC. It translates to CASSLGQPGETQYF.

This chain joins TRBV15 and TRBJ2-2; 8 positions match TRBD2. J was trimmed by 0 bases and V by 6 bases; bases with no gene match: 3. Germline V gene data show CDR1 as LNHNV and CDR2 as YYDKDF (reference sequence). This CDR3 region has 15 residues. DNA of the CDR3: TGTGCCACCAGTCGGGGGGGAACGAACACCGGGGAGCTGTTTTTT. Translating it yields CATSRGGTNTGELFF.

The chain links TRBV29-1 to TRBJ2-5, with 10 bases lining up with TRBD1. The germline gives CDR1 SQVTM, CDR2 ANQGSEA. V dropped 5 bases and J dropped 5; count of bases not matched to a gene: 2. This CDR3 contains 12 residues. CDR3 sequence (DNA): TGCAGCGTTTTGACAGGGGGCGAGACCCAGTACTTC. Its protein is CSVLTGGETQYF.

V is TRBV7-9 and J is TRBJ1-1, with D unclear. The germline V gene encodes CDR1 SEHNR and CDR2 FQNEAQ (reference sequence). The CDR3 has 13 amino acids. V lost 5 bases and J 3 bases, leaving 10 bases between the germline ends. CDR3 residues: CASSPRGHTEAFF. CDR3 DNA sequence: TGTGCCAGCAGCCCGCGCGGGCACACTGAAGCTTTCTTT.

This CDR3 is CASSRRGRGDGYTF. The CDR3 nucleotides read TGTGCCAGCAGCCGCCGGGGCAGGGGCGATGGCTACACCTTC. This rearrangement joins TRBV7-2 to TRBJ1-2, with D perhaps TRBD1 (6 bases). The CDR3 loop spans 14 amino acids. Between the trimmed V and J ends, which lost 5 bases and 6 bases, there was a span of 16 bases. Germline CDR1 and CDR2: SGHTA and FQGNSA.

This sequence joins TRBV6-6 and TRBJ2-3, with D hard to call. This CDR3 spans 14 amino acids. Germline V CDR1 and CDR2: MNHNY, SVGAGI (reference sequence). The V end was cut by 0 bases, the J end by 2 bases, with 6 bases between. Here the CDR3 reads CASSYSSVTDTQYF. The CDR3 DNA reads TGTGCCAGCAGTTACTCCAGCGTCACAGATACGCAGTATTTT.

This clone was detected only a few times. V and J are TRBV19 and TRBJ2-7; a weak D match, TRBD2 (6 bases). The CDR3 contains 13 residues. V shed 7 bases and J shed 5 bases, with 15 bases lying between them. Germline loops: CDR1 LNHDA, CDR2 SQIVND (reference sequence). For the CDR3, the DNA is TGTGCCAGTAACGCTGGAGGGTCGAACGAGCAGTACTTC. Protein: CASNAGGSNEQYF.